This TCR beta chain was identified in a study of blood T cell repertoires in COVID-19. Background on the study: Samples taken during acute and convalescent COVID-19 were collected in the United States, Italy and Spain. PBMCs, B-cell-depleted T cells, or T cells provided the cDNA or gDNA that made up the material.

CDR3 length: 16 residues. Germline CDR1 and CDR2: MNHNS and SASEGT. V shed 0 bases, J shed 1 base, and the junction held 1 base outside the gene matches. As handled by the study authors: The assay estimated nucleated cells by amplifying reference gene primers. Produced via immunoSEQ multiplex PCR; TCRdb's table is partial and in-frame only. Clone size and V and J calls were adopted from that table, with D and trimming inferred from the DNA. The profile covers about 220,000 clones, with roughly 85% appearing a single time and approximately 2% taken by the ten largest. The chain uses TRBV6-1 and TRBJ2-3, with TRBD2 identical over 10 bases. The sequence was collected from a man in his thirties or forties who had recovered from COVID-19. Sequenced: peripheral blood. The CDR3 nucleotides are TGTGCCAGCAGTGAAGCGCTAGCGGGGGGCACAGATACGCAGTATTTT. Its translation: CASSEALAGGTDTQYF.